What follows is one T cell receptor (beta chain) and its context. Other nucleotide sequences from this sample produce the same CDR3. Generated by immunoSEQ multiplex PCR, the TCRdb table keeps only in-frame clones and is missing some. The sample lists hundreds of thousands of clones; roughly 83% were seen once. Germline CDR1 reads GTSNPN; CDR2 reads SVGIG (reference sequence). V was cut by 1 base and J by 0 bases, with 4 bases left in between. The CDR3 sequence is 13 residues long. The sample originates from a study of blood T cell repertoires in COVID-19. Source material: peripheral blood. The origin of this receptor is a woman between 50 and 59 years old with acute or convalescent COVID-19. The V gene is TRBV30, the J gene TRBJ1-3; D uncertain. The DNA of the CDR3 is TGTGCCTGGAGTGCGAGCTCTGGAAACACCATATATTTT. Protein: CAWSASSGNTIYF.